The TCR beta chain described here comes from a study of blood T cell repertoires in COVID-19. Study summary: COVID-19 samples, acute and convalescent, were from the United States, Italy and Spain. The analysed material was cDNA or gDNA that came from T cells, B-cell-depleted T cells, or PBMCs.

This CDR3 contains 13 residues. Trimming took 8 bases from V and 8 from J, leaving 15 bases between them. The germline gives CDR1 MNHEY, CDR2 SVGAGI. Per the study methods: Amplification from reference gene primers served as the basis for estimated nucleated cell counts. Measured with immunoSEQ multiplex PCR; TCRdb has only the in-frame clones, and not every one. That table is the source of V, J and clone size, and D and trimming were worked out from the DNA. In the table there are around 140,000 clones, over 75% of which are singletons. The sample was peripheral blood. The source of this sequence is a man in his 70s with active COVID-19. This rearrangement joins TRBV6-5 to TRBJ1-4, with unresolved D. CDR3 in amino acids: CASWEALGEKLFF. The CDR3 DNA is TGTGCCAGCTGGGAGGCCCTGGGAGAAAAACTGTTTTTT.